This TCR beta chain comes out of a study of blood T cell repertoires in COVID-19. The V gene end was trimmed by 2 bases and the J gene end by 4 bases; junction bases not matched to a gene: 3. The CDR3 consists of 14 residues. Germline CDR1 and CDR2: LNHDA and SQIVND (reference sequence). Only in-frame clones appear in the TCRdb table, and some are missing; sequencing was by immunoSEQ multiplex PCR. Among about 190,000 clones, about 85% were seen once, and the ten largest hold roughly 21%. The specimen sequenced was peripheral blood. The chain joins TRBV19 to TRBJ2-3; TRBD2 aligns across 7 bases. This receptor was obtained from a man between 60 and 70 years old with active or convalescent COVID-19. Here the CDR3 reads CASSIREGSDTQYF. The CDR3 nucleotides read TGTGCCAGTAGTATAAGGGAGGGTTCAGATACGCAGTATTTT. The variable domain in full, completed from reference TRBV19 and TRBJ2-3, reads DGGITQSPKYLFRKEGQNVTLSCEQNLNHDAMYWYRQDPGQGLRLIYYSQIVNDFQKGDIAEGYSVSREKKESFPLTVTSAQKNPTAFYLCASSIREGSDTQYFGPGTRLTVL.